The next 3 T cell receptor beta chains were all read from a single sample in a study of persistence of HIV-infected CD4 T cells. This was the immunoSEQ version 4 assay in survey mode. Generated by immunoSEQ multiplex PCR, the TCRdb table keeps only in-frame clones and is missing some. The repertoire has fewer than 50,000 clones, approximately 89% of them found once; the top ten carry 1.5% to 2%. Cells were stimulated nonspecifically with anti-CD3/anti-CD28 magnetic beads. Sorting of responding CD4+ T cells relied on upregulated CD40 ligand together with CD69. For these TCRs, the target antigens are not known. The sequencing here drew on CD4+ T cells sorted from PBMCs after roughly 18-hour stimulation, taken from a patient who received antiretroviral therapy. The receptors derive from an adult man with HIV who was CMV-seropositive.

The chain employs TRBV9 and TRBJ1-2, with D tentatively TRBD1 (5 bases). Between the trimmed V and J ends, which lost 5 bases and 3 bases, there was a span of 11 bases. CDR3 size: 13 residues. Germline V gives CDR1 SGDLS, CDR2 YYNGEE. The CDR3 DNA sequence: TGTGCCAGCAGTGGCAGGGATTACTATGGCTACACCTTC. It specifies CASSGRDYYGYTF.

The chain uses TRBV4-1 and TRBJ1-3; 9 nucleotides agree with TRBD1. V lost 2 bases to trimming and J lost 1 base; unmatched junction nucleotides: 3. This CDR3 comprises 16 residues. Germline CDR1 MGHRA, CDR2 YSYEKL. CDR3 nucleotides: TGCGCCAGCAGCCAACGGGACAGGGTTTCTGGAAACACCATATATTTT. Its translation: CASSQRDRVSGNTIYF.

The rearrangement uses TRBV7-9 and TRBJ2-3; TRBD1 matches 7 bases. J was trimmed by 4 bases and V by 2 bases; bases with no gene match: 6. The CDR3 is 15 amino acids. Germline CDR1 SEHNR, CDR2 FQNEAQ (reference sequence). The CDR3 spells CASSLPNRGSDTQYF. CDR3 DNA sequence: TGTGCCAGCAGCTTACCAAACAGGGGTTCAGATACGCAGTATTTT.